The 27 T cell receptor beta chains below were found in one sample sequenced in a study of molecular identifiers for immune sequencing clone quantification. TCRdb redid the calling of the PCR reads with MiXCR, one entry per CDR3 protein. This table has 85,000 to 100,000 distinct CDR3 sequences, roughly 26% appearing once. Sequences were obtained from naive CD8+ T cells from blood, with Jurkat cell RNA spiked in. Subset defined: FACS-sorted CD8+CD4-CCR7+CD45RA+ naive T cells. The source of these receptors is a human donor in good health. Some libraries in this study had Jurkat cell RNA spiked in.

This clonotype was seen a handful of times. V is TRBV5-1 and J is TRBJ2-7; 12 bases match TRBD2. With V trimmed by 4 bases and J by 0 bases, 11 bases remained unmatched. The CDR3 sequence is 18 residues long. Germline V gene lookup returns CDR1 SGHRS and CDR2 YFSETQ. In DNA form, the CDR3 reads TGCGCCAGCAGCGAATGGACTAGCGGGGAGAGTCACTCCTACGAGCAGTACTTC. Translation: CASSEWTSGESHSYEQYF.

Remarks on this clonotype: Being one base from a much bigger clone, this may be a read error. This chain's CDR3 is CASSYPRRNEYSNTGELFF. CDR3 sequence (DNA): TGTGCCAGCAGTTACCCGAGACGAAATGAATACTCGAACACCGGGGAGCTGTTTTTT. The chain joins TRBV6-5 to TRBJ2-2; no definite D call. Deletions cut 2 bases from V and 0 bases from J, with 19 bases between. This CDR3 has 19 amino acids. Germline V gives CDR1 MNHEY, CDR2 SVGAGI.

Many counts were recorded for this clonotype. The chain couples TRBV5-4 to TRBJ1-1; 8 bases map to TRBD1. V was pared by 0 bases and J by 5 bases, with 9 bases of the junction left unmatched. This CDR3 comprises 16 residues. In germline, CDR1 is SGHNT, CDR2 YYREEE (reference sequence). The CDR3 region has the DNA TGTGCCAGCAGCTTGGGCTTAGGACAGGGAGAAACTGAAGCTTTCTTT. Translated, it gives CASSLGLGQGETEAFF.

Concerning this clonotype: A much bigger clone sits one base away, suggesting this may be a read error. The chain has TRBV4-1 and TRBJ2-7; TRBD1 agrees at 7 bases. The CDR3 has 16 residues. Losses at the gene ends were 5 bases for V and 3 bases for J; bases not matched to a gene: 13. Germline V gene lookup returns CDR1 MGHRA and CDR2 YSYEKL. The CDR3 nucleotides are TGCGCCAGCAGCTACATTGTAACAGGGGTTCGCTACGAGCAGTACTTC. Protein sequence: CASSYIVTGVRYEQYF.

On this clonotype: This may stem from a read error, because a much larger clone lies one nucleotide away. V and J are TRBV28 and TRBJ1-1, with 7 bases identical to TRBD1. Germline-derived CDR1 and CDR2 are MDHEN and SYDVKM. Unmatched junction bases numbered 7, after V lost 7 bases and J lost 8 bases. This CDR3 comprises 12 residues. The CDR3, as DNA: TGTGCCAGCATCCTGGACAGGCAGGAAGCTTTCTTT. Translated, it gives CASILDRQEAFF. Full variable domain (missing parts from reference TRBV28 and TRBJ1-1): DVKVTQSSRYLVKRTGEKVFLECVQDMDHENMFWYRQDPGLGLRLIYFSYDVKMKEKGDIPEGYSVSREKKERFSLILESASTNQTSMYLCASILDRQEAFFGQGTRLTVV.

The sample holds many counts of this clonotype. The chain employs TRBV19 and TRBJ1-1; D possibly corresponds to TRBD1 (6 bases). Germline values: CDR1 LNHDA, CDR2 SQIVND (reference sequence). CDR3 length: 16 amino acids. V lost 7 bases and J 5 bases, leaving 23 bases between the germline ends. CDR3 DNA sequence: TGTGCCAGTACCACAAAGGGGGGGACATGGGGGACTGAAGCTTTCTTT. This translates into CASTTKGGTWGTEAFF.

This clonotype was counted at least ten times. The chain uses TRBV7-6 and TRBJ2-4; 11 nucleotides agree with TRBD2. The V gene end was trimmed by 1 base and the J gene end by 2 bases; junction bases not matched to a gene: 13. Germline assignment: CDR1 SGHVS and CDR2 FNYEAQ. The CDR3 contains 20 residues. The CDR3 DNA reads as TGTGCCAGCAGCTTAGAGGGAATAGCGGGGGGGCTTTGGACCAAAAACATTCAGTACTTC. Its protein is CASSLEGIAGGLWTKNIQYF.

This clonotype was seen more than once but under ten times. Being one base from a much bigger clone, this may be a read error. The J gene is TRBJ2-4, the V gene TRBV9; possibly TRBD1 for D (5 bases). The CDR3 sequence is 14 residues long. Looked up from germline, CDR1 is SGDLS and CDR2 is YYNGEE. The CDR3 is CACSVGTGKNIQYF. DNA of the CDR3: TGTGCCTGCAGCGTAGGAACAGGAAAAAACATTCAGTACTTC.

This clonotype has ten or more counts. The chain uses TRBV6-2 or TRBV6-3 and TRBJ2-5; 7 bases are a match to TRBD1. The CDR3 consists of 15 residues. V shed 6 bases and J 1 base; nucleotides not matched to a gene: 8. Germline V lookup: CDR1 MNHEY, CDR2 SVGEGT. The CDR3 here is CASRRYDRVQETQYF. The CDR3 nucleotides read TGTGCCAGCAGACGCTACGACAGGGTCCAAGAGACCCAGTACTTC.

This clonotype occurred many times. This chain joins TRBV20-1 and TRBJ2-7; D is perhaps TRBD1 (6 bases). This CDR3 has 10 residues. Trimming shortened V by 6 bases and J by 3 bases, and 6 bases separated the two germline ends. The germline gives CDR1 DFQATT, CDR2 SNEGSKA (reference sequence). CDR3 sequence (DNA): TGCAGTGCGGACAGCTACGAGCAGTACTTC. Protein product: CSADSYEQYF.

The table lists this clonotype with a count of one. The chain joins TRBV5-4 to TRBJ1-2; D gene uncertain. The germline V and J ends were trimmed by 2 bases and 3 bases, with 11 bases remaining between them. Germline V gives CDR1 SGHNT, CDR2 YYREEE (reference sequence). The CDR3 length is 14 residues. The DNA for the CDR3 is TGTGCCAGCAGCTTCGGCAGCTCCTACTATGGCTACACCTTC. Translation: CASSFGSSYYGYTF.

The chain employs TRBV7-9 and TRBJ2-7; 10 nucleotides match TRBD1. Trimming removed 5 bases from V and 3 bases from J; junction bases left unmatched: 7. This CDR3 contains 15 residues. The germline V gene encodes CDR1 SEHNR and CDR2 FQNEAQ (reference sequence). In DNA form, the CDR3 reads TGTGCCAGCAGCGCGCCGGGACAGGGGCTCTACGAGCAGTACTTC. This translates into CASSAPGQGLYEQYF.

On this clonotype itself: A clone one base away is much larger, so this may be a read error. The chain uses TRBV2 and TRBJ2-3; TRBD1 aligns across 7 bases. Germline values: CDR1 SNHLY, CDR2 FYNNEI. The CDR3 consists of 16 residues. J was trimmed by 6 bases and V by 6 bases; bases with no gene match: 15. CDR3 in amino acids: CASSSKGARLPDTQYF. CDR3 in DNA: TGTGCCAGCAGCTCCAAGGGGGCTCGCTTGCCGGATACGCAGTATTTT.

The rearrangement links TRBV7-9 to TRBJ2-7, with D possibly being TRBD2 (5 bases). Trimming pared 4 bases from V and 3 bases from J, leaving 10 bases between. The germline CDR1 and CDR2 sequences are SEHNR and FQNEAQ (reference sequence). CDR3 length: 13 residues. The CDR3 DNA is TGTGCCAGCAGCTCCCCTAGCTTCTACGAGCAGTACTTC. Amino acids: CASSSPSFYEQYF.

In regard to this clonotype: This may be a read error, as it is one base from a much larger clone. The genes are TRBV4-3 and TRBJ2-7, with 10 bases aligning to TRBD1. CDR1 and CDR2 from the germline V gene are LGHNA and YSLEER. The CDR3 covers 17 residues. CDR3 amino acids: CASGHAPPGTGAYEQYF. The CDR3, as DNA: TGCGCCAGCGGCCACGCTCCGCCCGGGACAGGGGCCTACGAGCAGTACTTC.

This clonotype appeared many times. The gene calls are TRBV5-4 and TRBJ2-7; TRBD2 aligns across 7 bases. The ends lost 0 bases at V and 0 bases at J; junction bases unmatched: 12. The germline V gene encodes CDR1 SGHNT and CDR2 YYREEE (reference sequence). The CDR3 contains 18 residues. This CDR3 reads CASSLALASGSSSYEQYF. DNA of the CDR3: TGTGCCAGCAGCTTGGCCTTGGCTAGCGGTTCTAGCTCCTACGAGCAGTACTTC.

The CDR3 region is CASSHQGRGVGYTF. CDR3 nucleotides: TGTGCCAGCAGCCACCAGGGAAGGGGGGTCGGCTACACCTTC. V usage is TRBV7-9 and J usage is TRBJ1-2, with D perhaps matching TRBD1 (6 bases). The CDR3 is 14 residues long. From germline, CDR1 is SEHNR and CDR2 FQNEAQ (reference sequence). Trimming took 5 bases from V and 8 from J, leaving 18 bases between them.

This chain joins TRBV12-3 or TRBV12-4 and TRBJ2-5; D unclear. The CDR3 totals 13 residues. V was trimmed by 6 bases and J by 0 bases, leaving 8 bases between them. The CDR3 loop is CASSLENQETQYF. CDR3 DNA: TGTGCCAGCAGCTTGGAAAACCAAGAGACCCAGTACTTC.

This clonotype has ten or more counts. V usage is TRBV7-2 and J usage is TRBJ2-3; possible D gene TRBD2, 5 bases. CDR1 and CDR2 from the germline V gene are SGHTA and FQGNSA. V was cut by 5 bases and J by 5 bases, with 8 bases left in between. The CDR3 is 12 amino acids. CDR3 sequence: CASSAGLDTQYF. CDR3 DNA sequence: TGTGCCAGCAGCGCAGGACTAGATACGCAGTATTTT.

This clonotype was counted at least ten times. CDR3 loop: CASSLGTRSYEQYF. The DNA for the CDR3 is TGTGCCAGCAGCTTAGGGACACGGAGCTACGAGCAGTACTTC. The chain links TRBV11-2 to TRBJ2-7, with D tentatively TRBD1 (5 bases). Trimming removed 1 base at V and 3 bases at J, with 10 bases between. This CDR3 contains 14 residues. Germline CDR1 is SGHAT and CDR2 is FQNNGV.

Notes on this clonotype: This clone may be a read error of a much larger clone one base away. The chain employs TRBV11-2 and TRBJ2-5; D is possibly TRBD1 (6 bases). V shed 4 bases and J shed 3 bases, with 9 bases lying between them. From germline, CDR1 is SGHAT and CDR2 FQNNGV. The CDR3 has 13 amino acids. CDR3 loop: CASSSRTEETQYF. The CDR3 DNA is TGTGCCAGCAGCTCCAGGACAGAAGAGACCCAGTACTTC.

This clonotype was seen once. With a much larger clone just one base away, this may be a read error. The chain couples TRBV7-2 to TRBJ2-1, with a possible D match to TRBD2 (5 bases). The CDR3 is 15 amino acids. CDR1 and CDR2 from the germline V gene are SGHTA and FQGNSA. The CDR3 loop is CASSLGGSSNNEQFF. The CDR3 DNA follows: TGTGCCAGCAGCTTGGGCGGGTCCTCCAACAATGAGCAGTTCTTC.

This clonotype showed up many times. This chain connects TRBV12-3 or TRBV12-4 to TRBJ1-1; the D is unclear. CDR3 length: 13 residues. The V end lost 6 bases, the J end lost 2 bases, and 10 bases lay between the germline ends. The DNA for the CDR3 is TGTGCCAGCAGCCTAGTACTCAACACTGAAGCTTTCTTT. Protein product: CASSLVLNTEAFF.

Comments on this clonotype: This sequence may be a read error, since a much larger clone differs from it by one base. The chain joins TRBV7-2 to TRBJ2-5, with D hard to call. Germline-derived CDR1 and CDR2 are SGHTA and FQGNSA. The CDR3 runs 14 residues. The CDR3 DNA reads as TGTGCCAGCAGCAAAACAGTATACCAAGCGACCCAGTACTTC. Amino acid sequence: CASSKTVYQATQYF. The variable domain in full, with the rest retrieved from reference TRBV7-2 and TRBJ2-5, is GAGVSQSPSNKVTEKGKDVELRCDPISGHTALYWYRQSLGQGLEFLIYFQGNSAPDKSGLPSDRFSAERTGGSVSTLTIQRTQQEDSAVYLCASSKTVYQATQYFGPGTRLLVL.

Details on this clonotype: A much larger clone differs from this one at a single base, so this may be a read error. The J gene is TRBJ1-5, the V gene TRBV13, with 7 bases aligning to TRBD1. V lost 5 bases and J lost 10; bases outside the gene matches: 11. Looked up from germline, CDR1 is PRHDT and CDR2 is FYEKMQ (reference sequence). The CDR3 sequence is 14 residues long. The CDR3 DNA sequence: TGTGCCAGCAGCCCGGACAGGTCGGGTCATCCCCAGCATTTT. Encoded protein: CASSPDRSGHPQHF. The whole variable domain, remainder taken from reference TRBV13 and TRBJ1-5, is AAGVIQSPRHLIKEKRETATLKCYPIPRHDTVYWYQQGPGQDPQFLISFYEKMQSDKGSIPDRFSAQQFSDYHSELNMSSLELGDSALYFCASSPDRSGHPQHFGDGTRLSIL.

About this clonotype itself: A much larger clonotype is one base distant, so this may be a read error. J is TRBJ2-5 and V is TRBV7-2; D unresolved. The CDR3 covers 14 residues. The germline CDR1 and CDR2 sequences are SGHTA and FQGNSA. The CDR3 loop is CASSLTSHQEPQYF. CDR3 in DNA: TGTGCCAGCAGCCTTACCTCGCACCAAGAGCCCCAGTACTTC.

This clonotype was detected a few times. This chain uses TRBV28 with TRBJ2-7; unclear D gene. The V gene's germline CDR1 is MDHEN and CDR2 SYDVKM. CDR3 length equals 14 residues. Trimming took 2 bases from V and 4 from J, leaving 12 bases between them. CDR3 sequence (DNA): TGTGCCAGCAGTTTAGCCCGAATCGGATACGAGCAGTACTTC. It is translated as CASSLARIGYEQYF.